This T cell receptor (beta chain) was identified during a study of PD-1 blockade in classical Hodgkin lymphoma. General study results and limits: Before treatment, TCR diversity in newly diagnosed patients was reportedly lower than in healthy donors.

Note on this clone: The antigen is unknown.

TCRdb's copy holds only in-frame clones and misses some; the assay was immunoSEQ multiplex PCR. Among 10,000 to 15,000 clones listed, roughly 80% were seen once. Brentuximab vedotin exposure varied, and every patient relapsed after autologous stem cell transplantation. Material: peripheral blood mononuclear cells (PBMCs), obtained at baseline. The origin of this receptor is a human donor with classical Hodgkin lymphoma.

The CDR3 reads CASSSNRPTGSTEAFF. The CDR3 DNA reads as TGTGCCAGCAGCTCAAACCGCCCTACAGGGAGCACTGAAGCTTTCTTT. The V call is TRBV7-9, the J call TRBJ1-1; a weak D match, TRBD1 (6 bases). Looked up from germline, CDR1 is SEHNR and CDR2 is FQNEAQ (reference sequence). The CDR3 is made up of 16 amino acids. Trimming cost V 4 bases and J 4 bases, with 19 bases left between them.